A single sample is the source of the 25 T cell receptor beta chains below, sequenced in a study of T cell repertoires in cytomegalovirus infection. For these TCRs, the target antigens are not known. TCRdb ran MiXCR on the reads and lists one entry per CDR3 protein. The table includes approximately 130,000 distinct CDR3 sequences, around 25% detected once. Sequenced: PBMCs, sequenced either directly or after in vitro stimulation (not recorded which). The source is a human donor in good health (CMV status not recorded). Some clones in this sample may be carry-over from other donors' samples.

The chain links TRBV12-3 or TRBV12-4 to TRBJ2-1; 11 bases are shared with TRBD2. V was pared by 7 bases and J by 6 bases, with 14 bases of the junction left unmatched. The CDR3 contains 17 residues. CDR3 sequence (DNA): TGTGCCAGCACTCAGAGGTCGGGACTAGCGGTATCCAATGAGCAGTTCTTC. Protein product: CASTQRSGLAVSNEQFF.

The V and J genes are TRBV11-2 and TRBJ2-5, with 15 bases identical to TRBD2. V was clipped by 5 bases and J by 6 bases; unmatched bases: 7. The CDR3 is 16 amino acids. Germline V CDR1 and CDR2: SGHAT, FQNNGV. This CDR3 reads CASSAGTSGRIQTQYF. The CDR3 DNA is TGTGCCAGCAGCGCCGGGACTAGCGGGAGGATCCAGACCCAGTACTTC.

The genes are TRBV19 and TRBJ2-2; TRBD2 might be the D (6 bases). V shed 1 base and J shed 4 bases, with 10 bases lying between them. CDR3 length equals 15 residues. Germline V gene lookup returns CDR1 LNHDA and CDR2 SQIVND (reference sequence). CDR3 sequence: CASSIAGRGTGELFF. CDR3 DNA sequence: TGTGCCAGTAGTATAGCCGGGAGAGGCACCGGGGAGCTGTTTTTT.

This chain joins TRBV9 and TRBJ2-5; the match to TRBD2 covers 12 bases. After removal of 1 base from V and 5 bases from J, the junction contained 6 bases not matched to a gene. The CDR3 is made up of 16 amino acids. Germline lookup yields CDR1 SGDLS and CDR2 YYNGEE. The CDR3 sequence is CASSVRLAGVSETQYF. In DNA, the CDR3 is TGTGCCAGCAGCGTACGACTAGCGGGAGTTAGTGAGACCCAGTACTTC.

The chain joins TRBV19 to TRBJ2-2; D might be TRBD1 or TRBD2, each matching 5 bases. CDR1 LNHDA and CDR2 SQIVND come from the germline V gene (reference sequence). The CDR3 has 16 residues. Trimming took off 1 base at V and 1 base at J, with 10 bases between the two ends. The CDR3 sequence is CASSIGETVNTGELFF. CDR3 DNA: TGTGCCAGTAGTATAGGGGAGACAGTGAACACCGGGGAGCTGTTTTTT.

This clonotype was recorded many times. V gene TRBV12-5 combines with J gene TRBJ2-5; D is undetermined. Trimming shortened V by 5 bases and J by 2 bases, and 30 bases separated the two germline ends. Looked up from germline, CDR1 is LGHNT and CDR2 is FRNRAP. The CDR3 has 20 residues. The DNA of the CDR3 is TGTGCTAGTGGTCTACTCCCCCTCCAAGCCACTTCGCGTGCGCAAGAGACCCAGTACTTC. Its translation: CASGLLPLQATSRAQETQYF.

This clonotype has more than one count but fewer than ten. The chain is built from TRBV7-9 and TRBJ2-3, with D unclear. In germline, CDR1 is SEHNR, CDR2 FQNEAQ (reference sequence). Trimming left V 5 bases short and J 4 bases short, with 16 bases between. This CDR3 contains 15 residues. CDR3 DNA sequence: TGTGCCAGCAGCGCGCAGATCCGGGTCCCAGATACGCAGTATTTT. This gives the protein CASSAQIRVPDTQYF. The whole variable domain, filled in from reference TRBV7-9 and TRBJ2-3, reads DTGVSQNPRHKITKRGQNVTFRCDPISEHNRLYWYRQTLGQGPEFLTYFQNEAQLEKSRLLSDRFSAERPKGSFSTLEIQRTEQGDSAMYLCASSAQIRVPDTQYFGPGTRLTVL.

The chain combines TRBV7-9 with TRBJ1-3; no clear D. Trimming took 2 bases from V and 1 from J, leaving 3 bases between them. CDR1 and CDR2 from the germline V gene are SEHNR and FQNEAQ (reference sequence). This CDR3 comprises 13 residues. This chain's CDR3 is CASSLQSGNTIYF. The CDR3, as DNA: TGTGCCAGCAGCTTACAATCTGGAAACACCATATATTTT.

The gene calls are TRBV29-1 and TRBJ2-3; 8 bases line up with TRBD1. V gave up 3 bases and J gave up 2 bases; unmatched junction bases: 4. Germline values: CDR1 SQVTM, CDR2 ANQGSEA. The CDR3 sequence is 14 residues long. CDR3 coding DNA: TGCAGCGTTGAGAGACAGGGGTACACAGATACGCAGTATTTT. Its protein product is CSVERQGYTDTQYF.

Ten or more counts support this clonotype. The chain combines TRBV6-6 with TRBJ2-3, with 7 bases identical to TRBD2. V shed 7 bases and J 2 bases; nucleotides not matched to a gene: 9. The germline V gene has CDR1 MNHNY and CDR2 SVGAGI (reference sequence). The CDR3 runs to 15 residues. CDR3 protein: CASTSSGAFTDTQYF. The DNA for the CDR3 is TGTGCCAGCACCTCTAGCGGAGCCTTCACAGATACGCAGTATTTT.

The CDR3: CASSSGQGDYEQYV. The DNA of the CDR3 is TGTGCCAGCAGCTCTGGACAGGGGGATTACGAGCAGTACGTC. The J gene is TRBJ2-7, the V gene TRBV7-9; 10 bases are a match to TRBD1. The CDR3 loop spans 14 amino acids. The germline gives CDR1 SEHNR, CDR2 FQNEAQ (reference sequence). V was clipped by 4 bases and J by 4 bases; unmatched bases: 4.

This clonotype was detected a few times. For the CDR3, the DNA is TGTGCCAGCAGCTTGGCTAACCCCACAGATACGCAGTATTTT. Its protein is CASSLANPTDTQYF. The genes are TRBV5-4 and TRBJ2-3; D remains unclear. Germline CDR1 reads SGHNT; CDR2 reads YYREEE (reference sequence). The germline V and J ends were trimmed by 0 bases and 2 bases, with 7 bases remaining between them. The CDR3 loop spans 14 amino acids.

This clonotype was picked up a small number of times. The chain carries TRBV2 and TRBJ1-2; 7 bases line up with TRBD1. Germline V lookup: CDR1 SNHLY, CDR2 FYNNEI. The ends lost 8 bases at V and 8 bases at J; junction bases unmatched: 8. This CDR3 has 12 amino acids. As DNA, the CDR3 is TGTGCCAGCGACAGGGAGCCGCGGGGCTACACCTTC. Protein product: CASDREPRGYTF.

This rearrangement joins TRBV4-1 to TRBJ1-2; D gene ambiguous. With 0 bases removed from V and 1 base from J, the gap between germline ends came to 9 bases. Germline-derived CDR1 and CDR2 are MGHRA and YSYEKL. This CDR3 region has 15 residues. The CDR3 loop reads CASSQDKGSNYGYTF. The CDR3, as DNA: TGCGCCAGCAGCCAAGATAAAGGGAGTAACTATGGCTACACCTTC.

A few counts support this clonotype. The chain joins TRBV6-5 to TRBJ2-3; D not certain. V dropped 4 bases and J dropped 2 bases, with 13 bases sitting between them. The germline V gene encodes CDR1 MNHEY and CDR2 SVGAGI. The CDR3 length is 15 residues. CDR3 DNA sequence: TGTGCCAGCAGTTTAAGGGATCGTATCACAGATACGCAGTATTTT. It is translated as CASSLRDRITDTQYF.

The CDR3 reads CSASPGQGKGGREQYF. CDR3 bases: TGCAGTGCTAGTCCGGGCCAGGGCAAGGGGGGACGTGAGCAGTACTTC. The rearrangement uses TRBV20-1 and TRBJ2-7, with D perhaps matching TRBD1 or TRBD2 (6 bases each). The germline V and J ends were trimmed by 3 bases and 7 bases, with 25 bases remaining between them. The germline gives CDR1 DFQATT, CDR2 SNEGSKA (reference sequence). The CDR3 runs to 16 residues.

This clonotype was recorded at least ten times. The V gene is TRBV7-2, the J gene TRBJ2-7; 8 bases match TRBD2. The CDR3 runs 13 residues. The junction had 8 bases not matched to a gene; V was cut back by 1 base and J by 12 bases. CDR1 is SGHTA, CDR2 FQGNSA, per germline. The CDR3 is CASSLGSQRERYF. The CDR3 coding sequence is TGTGCCAGCAGCTTAGGTTCCCAGCGGGAGAGGTACTTC.

CDR3 in amino acids: CASSLEPIPYNEQFF. The CDR3 nucleotides are TGTGCCAGCAGCTTAGAGCCTATTCCTTACAATGAGCAGTTCTTC. The chain links TRBV7-2 to TRBJ2-1; D unresolved. The CDR3 has 15 amino acids. The germline V and J ends were trimmed by 1 base and 4 bases, with 11 bases remaining between them. CDR1 is SGHTA, CDR2 FQGNSA, per germline.

This clonotype was observed a few times. The chain employs TRBV27 and TRBJ1-2; 7 bases align to TRBD1. Germline CDR1 MNHEY, CDR2 SMNVEV (reference sequence). The V and J ends lost 6 bases and 3 bases, in that order; junction bases with no gene match: 7. The CDR3 is 14 amino acids. The DNA of the CDR3 is TGTGCCAGCAGCCGTACAGGGGTCGACTATGGCTACACCTTC. It encodes CASSRTGVDYGYTF.

The rearrangement links TRBV20-1 to TRBJ1-1, with D perhaps matching TRBD1 (5 bases). The CDR3 has 13 residues. Looked up from germline, CDR1 is DFQATT and CDR2 is SNEGSKA (reference sequence). V shed 5 bases and J shed 0 bases, with 10 bases lying between them. The CDR3 is CSAERQLNTEAFF. The DNA for the CDR3 is TGCAGTGCTGAACGACAGCTGAACACTGAAGCTTTCTTT.

This chain links TRBV7-2 with TRBJ1-5, with 7 bases aligning to TRBD1. CDR3 length: 17 amino acids. V was clipped by 5 bases and J by 3 bases; unmatched bases: 13. Germline CDR1 is SGHTA and CDR2 is FQGNSA. The CDR3 nucleotides are TGTGCCAGCAGCCCGGACGGGGTAGGGGGCCACAATCAGCCCCAGCATTTT. It translates to CASSPDGVGGHNQPQHF. Together with reference TRBV7-2 and TRBJ1-5, the CDR3 gives the full variable domain: GAGVSQSPSNKVTEKGKDVELRCDPISGHTALYWYRQSLGQGLEFLIYFQGNSAPDKSGLPSDRFSAERTGGSVSTLTIQRTQQEDSAVYLCASSPDGVGGHNQPQHFGDGTRLSIL.

The rearrangement joins TRBV6-6 to TRBJ1-4; no firm D call. Germline V gene data show CDR1 as MNHNY and CDR2 as SVGAGI (reference sequence). The CDR3 covers 15 residues. Trimming cost V 5 bases and J 7 bases, with 17 bases left between them. The CDR3 spells CASSPYGGPGEKLFF. Here the CDR3 DNA reads TGTGCCAGCAGTCCTTACGGAGGACCTGGTGAAAAACTGTTTTTT.

CDR3 region: CASSRGRAENTGELFF. DNA for the CDR3: TGTGCCAGTAGTCGGGGCCGGGCGGAGAACACCGGGGAGCTGTTTTTT. The chain carries TRBV19 and TRBJ2-2; D is tentatively TRBD1 or TRBD2 (5 bases each). Germline lookup yields CDR1 LNHDA and CDR2 SQIVND (reference sequence). This CDR3 comprises 16 residues. V was shortened by 5 bases and J by 1 base, with 14 bases between the two germline ends.

The rearrangement uses TRBV2 and TRBJ1-5, with a possible D match to TRBD1 (5 bases). The CDR3 consists of 13 residues. Between the trimmed V and J ends, which lost 6 bases and 4 bases, there was a span of 10 bases. Germline loops: CDR1 SNHLY, CDR2 FYNNEI. The CDR3 region has the DNA TGTGCCAGCAGGGGGGAGGTGAATCAGCCCCAGCATTTT. Its protein is CASRGEVNQPQHF.

This clonotype was counted ten times or more. This sequence joins TRBV7-2 and TRBJ2-3, with D unresolved. Trimming removed 2 bases from V and 2 bases from J, with 8 bases in between. Germline assignment: CDR1 SGHTA and CDR2 FQGNSA. The CDR3 contains 14 residues. CDR3 coding DNA: TGTGCCAGCAGCTTAAGACCACCCACAGATACGCAGTATTTT. Amino acids: CASSLRPPTDTQYF. The full variable domain, in which reference TRBV7-2 and TRBJ2-3 provide the parts outside the CDR3, is GAGVSQSPSNKVTEKGKDVELRCDPISGHTALYWYRQSLGQGLEFLIYFQGNSAPDKSGLPSDRFSAERTGGSVSTLTIQRTQQEDSAVYLCASSLRPPTDTQYFGPGTRLTVL.